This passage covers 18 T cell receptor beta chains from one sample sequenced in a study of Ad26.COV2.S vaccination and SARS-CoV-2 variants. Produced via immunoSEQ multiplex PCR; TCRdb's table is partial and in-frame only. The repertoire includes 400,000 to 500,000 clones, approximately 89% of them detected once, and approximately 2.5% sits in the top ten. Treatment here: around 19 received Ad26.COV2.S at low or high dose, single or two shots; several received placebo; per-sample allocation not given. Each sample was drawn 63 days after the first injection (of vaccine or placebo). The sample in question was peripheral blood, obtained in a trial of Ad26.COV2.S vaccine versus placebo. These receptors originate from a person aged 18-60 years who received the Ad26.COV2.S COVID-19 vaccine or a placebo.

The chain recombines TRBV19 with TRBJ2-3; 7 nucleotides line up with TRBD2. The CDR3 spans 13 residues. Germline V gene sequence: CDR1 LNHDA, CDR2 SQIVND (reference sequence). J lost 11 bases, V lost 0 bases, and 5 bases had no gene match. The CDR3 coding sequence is TGTGCCAGTAGTATAGATCGGGACTACCGGCAGTATTTT. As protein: CASSIDRDYRQYF.

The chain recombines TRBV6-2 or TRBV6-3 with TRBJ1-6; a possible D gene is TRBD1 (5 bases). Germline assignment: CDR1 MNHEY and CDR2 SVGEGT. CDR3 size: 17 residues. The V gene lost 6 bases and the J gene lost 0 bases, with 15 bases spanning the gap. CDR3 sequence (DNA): TGTGCCAGCAGCCGCAGGGCTTCTCGCTCCTATAATTCACCCCTCCACTTT. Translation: CASSRRASRSYNSPLHF.

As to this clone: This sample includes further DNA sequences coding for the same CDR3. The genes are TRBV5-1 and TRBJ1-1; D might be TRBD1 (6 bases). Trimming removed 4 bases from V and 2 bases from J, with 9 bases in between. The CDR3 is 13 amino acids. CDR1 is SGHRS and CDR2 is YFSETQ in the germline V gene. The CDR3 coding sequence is TGCGCCAGCAGCGCACAGGGAAACACTGAAGCTTTCTTT. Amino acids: CASSAQGNTEAFF. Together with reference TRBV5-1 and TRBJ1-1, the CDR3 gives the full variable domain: KAGVTQTPRYLIKTRGQQVTLSCSPISGHRSVSWYQQTPGQGLQFLFEYFSETQRNKGNFPGRFSGRQFSNSRSEMNVSTLELGDSALYLCASSAQGNTEAFFGQGTRLTVV.

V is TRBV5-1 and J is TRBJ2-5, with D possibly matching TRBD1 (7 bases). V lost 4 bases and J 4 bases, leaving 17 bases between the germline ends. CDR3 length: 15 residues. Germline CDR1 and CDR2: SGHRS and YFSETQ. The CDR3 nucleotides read TGCGCCAGCAGCGTGACAGGGACTCTGCGAGAGACCCAGTACTTC. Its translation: CASSVTGTLRETQYF.

The CDR3 region has the DNA TGTGCCAGCGGAATCTTTCGGGGCCAGGCCGGGGCCAACGTCCTGACTTTC. It yields the protein CASGIFRGQAGANVLTF. The chain carries TRBV9 and TRBJ2-6; D is possibly TRBD1 or TRBD2 (5 bases each). The CDR3 consists of 17 residues. From germline, CDR1 is SGDLS and CDR2 YYNGEE. V was cut by 7 bases and J by 4 bases, with 21 bases left in between.

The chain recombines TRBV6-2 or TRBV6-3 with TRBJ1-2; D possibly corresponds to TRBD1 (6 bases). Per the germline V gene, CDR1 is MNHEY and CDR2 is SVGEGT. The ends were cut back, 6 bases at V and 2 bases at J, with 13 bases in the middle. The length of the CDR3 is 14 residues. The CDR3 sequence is CASSTGQINYGYTF. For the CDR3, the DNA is TGTGCCAGCAGCACTGGACAGATCAACTATGGCTACACCTTC.

The CDR3 loop reads CASSLALGRVYEQFF. The CDR3 nucleotides read TGCGCCAGCAGCTTGGCCTTGGGGCGCGTCTATGAGCAGTTCTTC. The chain joins TRBV5-1 to TRBJ2-1; a weak D match, TRBD1 (5 bases). The CDR3 is made up of 15 amino acids. Germline-derived CDR1 and CDR2 are SGHRS and YFSETQ. The V and J ends lost 0 bases and 8 bases respectively, with 15 bases between them.

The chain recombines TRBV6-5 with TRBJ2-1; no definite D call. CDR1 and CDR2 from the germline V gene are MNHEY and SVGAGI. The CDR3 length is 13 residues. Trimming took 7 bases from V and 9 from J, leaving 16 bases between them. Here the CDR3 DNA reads TGTGCCAGCATCTCAATCGGATCCCGTGAGCAGTTCTTC. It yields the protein CASISIGSREQFF.

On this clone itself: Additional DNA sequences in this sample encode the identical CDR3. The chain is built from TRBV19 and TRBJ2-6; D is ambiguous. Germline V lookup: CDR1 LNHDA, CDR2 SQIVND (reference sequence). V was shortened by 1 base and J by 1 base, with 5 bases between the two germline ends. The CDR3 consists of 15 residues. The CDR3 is CASSIGGSGANVLTF. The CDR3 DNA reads TGTGCCAGTAGTATAGGCGGATCTGGGGCCAACGTCCTGACTTTC.

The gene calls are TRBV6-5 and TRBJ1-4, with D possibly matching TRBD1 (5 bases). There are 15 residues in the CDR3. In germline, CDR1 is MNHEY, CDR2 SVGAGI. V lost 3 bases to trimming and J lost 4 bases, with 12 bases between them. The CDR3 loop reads CASSYSGSDNEKLFF. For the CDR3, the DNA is TGTGCCAGCAGTTATTCAGGGTCCGATAATGAAAAACTGTTTTTT.

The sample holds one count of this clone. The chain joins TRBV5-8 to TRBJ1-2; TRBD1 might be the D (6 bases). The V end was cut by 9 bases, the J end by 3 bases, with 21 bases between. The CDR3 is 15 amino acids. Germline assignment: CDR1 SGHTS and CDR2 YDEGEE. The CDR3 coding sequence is TGTGCCACCGAGGACCGACAGGAGGGCTACTATGGCTACACCTTC. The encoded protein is CATEDRQEGYYGYTF.

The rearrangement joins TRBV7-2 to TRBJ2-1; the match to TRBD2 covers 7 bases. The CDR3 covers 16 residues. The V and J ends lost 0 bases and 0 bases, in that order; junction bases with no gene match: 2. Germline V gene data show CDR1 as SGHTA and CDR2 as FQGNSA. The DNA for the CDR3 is TGTGCCAGCAGCTTAGCGGGGGGGATCTCCTACAATGAGCAGTTCTTC. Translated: CASSLAGGISYNEQFF. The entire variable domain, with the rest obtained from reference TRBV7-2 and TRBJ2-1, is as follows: GAGVSQSPSNKVTEKGKDVELRCDPISGHTALYWYRQSLGQGLEFLIYFQGNSAPDKSGLPSDRFSAERTGGSVSTLTIQRTQQEDSAVYLCASSLAGGISYNEQFFGPGTRLTVL.

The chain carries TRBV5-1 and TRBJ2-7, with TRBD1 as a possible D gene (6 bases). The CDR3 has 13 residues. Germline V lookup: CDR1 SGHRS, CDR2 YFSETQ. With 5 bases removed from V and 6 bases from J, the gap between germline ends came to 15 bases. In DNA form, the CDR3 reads TGCGCCAGCAGACTTCTTGTGGGGGCCGAGCAGTACTTC. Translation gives CASRLLVGAEQYF.

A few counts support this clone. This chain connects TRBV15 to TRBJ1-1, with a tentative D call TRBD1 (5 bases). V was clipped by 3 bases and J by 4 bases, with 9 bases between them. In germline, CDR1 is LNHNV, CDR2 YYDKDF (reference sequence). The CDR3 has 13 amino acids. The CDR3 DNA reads TGTGCCACCAGCAGGGACACCACCACTGAAGCTTTCTTT. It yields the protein CATSRDTTTEAFF.

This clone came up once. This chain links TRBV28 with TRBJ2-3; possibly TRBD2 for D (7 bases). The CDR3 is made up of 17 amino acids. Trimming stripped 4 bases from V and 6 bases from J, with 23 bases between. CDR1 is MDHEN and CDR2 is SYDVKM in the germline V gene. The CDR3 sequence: CASSSLGGPGLRDTQYF. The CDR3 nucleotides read TGTGCCAGCAGTTCCTTGGGGGGGCCGGGACTCAGGGATACGCAGTATTTT.

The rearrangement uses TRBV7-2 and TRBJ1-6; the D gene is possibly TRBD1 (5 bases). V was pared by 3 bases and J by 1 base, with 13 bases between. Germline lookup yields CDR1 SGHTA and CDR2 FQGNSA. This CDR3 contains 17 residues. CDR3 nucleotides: TGTGCCAGCAGCTTGCGGGGGAGTCAATCCTATAATTCACCCCTCCACTTT. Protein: CASSLRGSQSYNSPLHF. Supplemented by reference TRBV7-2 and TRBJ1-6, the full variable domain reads GAGVSQSPSNKVTEKGKDVELRCDPISGHTALYWYRQSLGQGLEFLIYFQGNSAPDKSGLPSDRFSAERTGGSVSTLTIQRTQQEDSAVYLCASSLRGSQSYNSPLHFGNGTRLTVT.

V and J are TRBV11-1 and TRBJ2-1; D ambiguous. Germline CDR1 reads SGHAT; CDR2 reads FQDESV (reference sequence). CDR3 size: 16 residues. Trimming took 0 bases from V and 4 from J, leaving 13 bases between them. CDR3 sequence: CASSLARARPYNEQFF. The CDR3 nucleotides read TGTGCCAGCAGCTTAGCTAGGGCAAGACCGTACAATGAGCAGTTCTTC.

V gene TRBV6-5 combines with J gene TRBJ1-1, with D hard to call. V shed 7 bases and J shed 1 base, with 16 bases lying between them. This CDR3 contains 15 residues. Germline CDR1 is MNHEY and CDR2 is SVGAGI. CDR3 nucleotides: TGTGCCAGCATTTCTCCCCCGGGATGGAACACTGAAGCTTTCTTT. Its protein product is CASISPPGWNTEAFF.